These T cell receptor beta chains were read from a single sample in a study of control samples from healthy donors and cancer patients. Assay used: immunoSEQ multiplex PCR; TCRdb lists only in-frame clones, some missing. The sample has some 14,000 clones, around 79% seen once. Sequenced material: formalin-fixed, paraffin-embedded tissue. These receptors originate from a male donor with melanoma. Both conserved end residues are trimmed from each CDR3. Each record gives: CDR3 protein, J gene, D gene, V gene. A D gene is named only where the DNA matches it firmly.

CDR3aa: ASSFLASGGSDEQF
j_gene: TRBJ2-1
d_gene: TRBD2
v_gene: TRBV27

CDR3aa: ASSKMTSGGASNEQF
j_gene: TRBJ2-1
d_gene: TRBD2
v_gene: TRBV5-1

CDR3aa: ASSLEVEGTNIQY
j_gene: TRBJ2-4
d_gene: .
v_gene: TRBV5-6

CDR3aa: ASSLYGRGL
j_gene: TRBJ1-1
d_gene: .
v_gene: TRBV12-3/TRBV12-4

CDR3aa: ASTQGLAGDYRSYEQY
j_gene: TRBJ2-7
d_gene: TRBD2
v_gene: TRBV7-2

CDR3aa: ASTYGQY
j_gene: TRBJ2-7
d_gene: .
v_gene: TRBV5-8

CDR3aa: SVEGAQMGNEQF
j_gene: TRBJ2-1
d_gene: .
v_gene: TRBV29-1

CDR3aa: ASSYPPQETQY
j_gene: TRBJ2-5
d_gene: .
v_gene: TRBV5-4

CDR3aa: SAGAIEQF
j_gene: TRBJ2-1
d_gene: .
v_gene: TRBV20-1

CDR3aa: ASSQDLRLAGALDTQY
j_gene: TRBJ2-3
d_gene: TRBD2
v_gene: TRBV4-2

CDR3aa: ASSQGLAGQFF
j_gene: TRBJ2-7
d_gene: TRBD2
v_gene: TRBV4-2

CDR3aa: ASSPPGSNTEAF
j_gene: TRBJ1-1
d_gene: .
v_gene: TRBV28

CDR3aa: ASSLGAGGYGYT
j_gene: TRBJ1-2
d_gene: TRBD1
v_gene: TRBV11-2

CDR3aa: ATSKVRYGYT
j_gene: TRBJ1-2
d_gene: .
v_gene: TRBV28

CDR3aa: ASSFGGRQETQY
j_gene: TRBJ2-5
d_gene: .
v_gene: TRBV7-2

CDR3aa: ASSEWGLNYGYT
j_gene: TRBJ1-2
d_gene: .
v_gene: TRBV25-1

CDR3aa: ASSLKVGQDTQY
j_gene: TRBJ2-3
d_gene: .
v_gene: TRBV7-9

CDR3aa: ASSVRAGGKETQY
j_gene: TRBJ2-5
d_gene: .
v_gene: TRBV9

CDR3aa: ASSLWGWSTEAF
j_gene: TRBJ1-1
d_gene: .
v_gene: TRBV5-1

CDR3aa: ASSAGTGVAEAF
j_gene: TRBJ1-1
d_gene: TRBD1
v_gene: TRBV18

CDR3aa: ASSQDWVVNEQF
j_gene: TRBJ2-1
d_gene: .
v_gene: TRBV3-1/TRBV3-2

CDR3aa: ASSTATGMQETQY
j_gene: TRBJ2-5
d_gene: .
v_gene: TRBV28

CDR3aa: ASTVGMTPGAF
j_gene: TRBJ1-1
d_gene: .
v_gene: TRBV19

CDR3aa: ASSLRGIELF
j_gene: TRBJ2-2
d_gene: .
v_gene: TRBV9

CDR3aa: ASSLRAGDYEQY
j_gene: TRBJ2-7
d_gene: .
v_gene: TRBV11-3

CDR3aa: AWSSGAFSYEQY
j_gene: TRBJ2-7
d_gene: TRBD2
v_gene: TRBV30

CDR3aa: ASARTANTGELF
j_gene: TRBJ2-2
d_gene: .
v_gene: TRBV5-1

CDR3aa: ASSTQGRGGYT
j_gene: TRBJ1-2
d_gene: .
v_gene: TRBV19